This note documents a single T cell receptor beta chain sequence. The specificity of this receptor is unknown. One junction end disagrees with the germline gene, perhaps due to a read error. The entry originates in a study of shared clonotypes between healthy human individuals (dated by TCRdb to 2019 to 2021). Regarding the study in general: A few men and a couple of women, aged 18 to 49 years, made up the cohort. For each donor, CD4 naive and CD4 memory were each run on three plates, CD8 naive on two plates, and CD8 memory on one plate. To estimate repertoire size and how much clonotypes are shared between individuals, the study performed deep sequencing of blood TCR repertoires from five healthy adults. Libraries were prepared and TCR repertoires were sequenced by different laboratories using diverse techniques, in order to increase sequencing depth and limit assay-specific biases. Leukapheresis yielded between about 0.94 and 10 billion PBMCs per donor. Broad study findings and their caveats: Only blood was sampled, and tissue TCR repertoires likely differ from those in blood. Because the study included a small number of donors, the genetic and exposure-history diversity represented was limited. Larger estimated clonotype richness was generally found for naive subsets than for memory subsets. Rarefaction of sorted-subset datasets indicated incomplete sequencing despite the large sequencing depth. Compared with non-shared clonotypes, the clonotypes found in all four sorted-subset donors had higher generation probabilities. Approximately 5% of naive CD4, approximately 3.7% of naive CD8, around 2.3% of memory CD4, and about 0.4% of memory CD8 clonotypes were shared across a few donors. Based on pairwise subsampling, the degree of clonotype sharing among donors was expected to be affected by sequencing depth.

CDR1 is given as MNHEY and CDR2 as SVGAGI, both from the germline V gene. Including the terminal cysteine and phenylalanine, the CDR3 comprises 14 residues. Only the CDR3 portion is preserved as DNA: 42 bases, with reading frame beginning at the first base. Using the deep immunoSEQ assay, multiplex PCR amplified TCR CDR3 regions from genomic DNA. Genomic DNA extracted from each cell subset was distributed evenly over all wells of several immunoSEQ 96-well plates, and each plate served as one replicate. For sorted subsets, around 200 ng genomic DNA, equal to 25,000 to 35,000 T cell genomes, was loaded into each replicate PCR. Purified libraries were measured with a Qubit 3.0 fluorometer, size-checked on a Bioanalyzer 2100, and measured again with the KAPA Library Quantification kit. Every immunoSEQ 96-well plate was sequenced on a dedicated single-read 150-cycle Illumina NextSeq 550 flow cell. As for the authors' bioinformatics: Because only junctional sequences without quality scores were contained in the immunoSEQ output, filtering matching that applied to full-length reads could not be performed. Sequences were annotated with PyIR, a Python wrapper for IgBLAST v1.9, using IMGT germline references to assign V/J genes and CDR3. Reads with weak V/J assignments (E-value above 1e-6), missing CDR3, stop codons, out-of-frame junctions, or ambiguous translated residues were removed. V3J clonotypes were defined by identical inferred V gene, J gene, and CDR3 amino acid sequence. To compute the percentage overlap between repertoires, the number of shared unique clonotypes was divided by the size of the smaller repertoire. Richness of each repertoire was evaluated using RTK rarefaction, the Chao1 estimator, and Recon v2.1 estimates of unobserved clonotypes. Generation probabilities for all TCRbeta clonotypes obtained by the gDNA method from a handful of donors were computed using OLGA. TCRdb stores this immuneACCESS table with in-frame sequences only. Part of the clones is absent; in the studies checked, under half of the shortfall reflects unresolved V genes, and no reason is known for the rest. The V and J calls and clone size come from that table; D and trimming were worked out from the DNA. Present in this sample are 1,400,000 or so clones, around 98.5% of which were seen just once. About 0.4% of the sample is taken by the ten largest.

Donors were healthy HIV-negative adults with no recently reported acute infections or vaccinations. Only Caucasian adults living in Nashville, Tennessee, USA were represented among the donors. CD4+ T cells were enriched through magnetic negative selection, after which naive cells were positively selected on CD45RA and the remaining negative fraction served as the memory subset. Blood was collected by leukapheresis, and PBMCs were isolated by Ficoll-Histopaque density gradient centrifugation and then cryopreserved in liquid nitrogen vapor phase. Purity and quantity of every magnetically sorted T cell population were checked by analytical flow cytometry. Genomic DNA was isolated from each sorted fraction and quantified by UV absorbance on a Nanodrop 2000c.

The chain is assembled from TRBV6-5 and TRBJ2-7, with TRBD1 matching 8 junction bases. The sequence came from a man in his thirties or forties in good health. Sequencing was done on a sample of naive CD4+ T cells sorted from blood. Per the publication, the cell subset or site label means: CD45RA+ positively selected. The DNA sequence is as follows: TGTGTCAGCAAACATGACAGGGGCACCTACGAGCAGTACTTC. Its product reads: CVSKHDRGTYEQYF.